This T cell receptor (beta chain) is from a study of T cell responses to AZD1222 COVID-19 vaccine. Study findings and constraints: Most donors were white British and more were female, and clonal diversity was possibly underestimated. Spike-specific TCR repertoires showed rising breadth and depth after two AZD1222 doses.

The germline V gene has CDR1 SGHRS and CDR2 YFSETQ. Trimming shortened V by 0 bases and J by 4 bases, and 23 bases separated the two germline ends. The CDR3 runs to 18 residues. As for this clone: Its specificity is unknown.

TCRdb's copy holds only in-frame clones and misses some; the assay was immunoSEQ multiplex PCR. The sample holds about 40,000 clones, about 90% seen once. The source was peripheral blood, collected 28 days after the second dose of the MenACWY control vaccine. The chain carries TRBV5-1 and TRBJ2-7; no firm D call. The clonotype was recovered from an adult who received the MenACWY meningococcal vaccine as a control. CDR3 DNA sequence: TGCGCCAGCAGCTTGGTCGGTCAGCCCTCGGCGGTTCGGTACGAGCAGTACTTC. Its translation: CASSLVGQPSAVRYEQYF.